This T cell receptor beta chain was recorded in a study of Ad26.COV2.S vaccination and SARS-CoV-2 variants. As to treatment: roughly 18 received Ad26.COV2.S at low or high dose, single or two shots; five or six received placebo; per-sample allocation not given. On day 63 after the first injection, vaccine and placebo recipients gave samples. In Boston, an adult donor aged 18-55 years took part. Method: immunoSEQ multiplex PCR; TCRdb's copy keeps in-frame clones and lacks some. The sample contains roughly 300,000 clones, approximately 86% of which appear only once. CDR1 and CDR2 from the germline V gene are MDHEN and SYDVKM. The CDR3 length is 12 residues. The V and J ends lost 7 bases and 8 bases respectively, with 12 bases between them.

The genes are TRBV28 and TRBJ2-1, with D perhaps matching TRBD1 (5 bases). The TCR was taken from a person between 18 and 60 years old who received the Ad26.COV2.S COVID-19 vaccine or a placebo. Here the sequenced sample was peripheral blood, taken in a trial of Ad26.COV2.S vaccine versus placebo. The CDR3 DNA sequence: TGTGCCAGCAAGTCAGGGATCGATGAGCAGTTCTTC. It is translated as CASKSGIDEQFF.